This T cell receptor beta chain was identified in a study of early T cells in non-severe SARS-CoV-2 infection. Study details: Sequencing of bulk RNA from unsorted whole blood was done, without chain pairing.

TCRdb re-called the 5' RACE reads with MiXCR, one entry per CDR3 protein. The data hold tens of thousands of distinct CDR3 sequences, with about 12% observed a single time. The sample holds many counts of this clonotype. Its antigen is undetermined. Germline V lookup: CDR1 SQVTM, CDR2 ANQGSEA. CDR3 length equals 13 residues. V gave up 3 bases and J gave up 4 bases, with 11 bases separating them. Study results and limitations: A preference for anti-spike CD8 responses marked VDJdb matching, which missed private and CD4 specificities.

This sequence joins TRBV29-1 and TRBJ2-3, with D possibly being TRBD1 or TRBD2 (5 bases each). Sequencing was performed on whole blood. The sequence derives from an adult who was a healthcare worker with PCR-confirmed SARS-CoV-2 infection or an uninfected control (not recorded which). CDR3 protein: CSVEGRSSDTQYF. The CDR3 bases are TGCAGCGTTGAGGGACGCAGCTCAGATACGCAGTATTTT.